This entry describes one T cell receptor (beta chain). Its antigen is currently unknown. The V end lost 0 bases, the J end lost 0 bases, and 18 bases lay between the germline ends. The CDR3 length is 19 residues. Germline CDR1 and CDR2: LGHNA and YNFKEQ. The data derive from a study of cytomegalovirus exposure and HLA in healthy donors. General observations from the study: Association with HLA alleles at 0.05 false discovery rate was found for 15,000 to 20,000 TCR beta sequences in a later analysis.

The PCR employed 60 Vbeta primers together with 13 Jbeta primers. TCRdb's copy holds only in-frame clones and misses some; the assay was immunoSEQ multiplex PCR. The sample records around 150,000 clones, 79% being singletons. This clonotype originated in a human donor in good health. The chain employs TRBV4-2 and TRBJ2-1; D perhaps matches TRBD2 (5 bases). The material sequenced was PBMCs. The CDR3 here is CASSQEGSSRRSSYNEQFF. In nucleotides, the CDR3 is TGTGCCAGCAGCCAAGAAGGGTCTAGCAGGAGGAGCTCCTACAATGAGCAGTTCTTC.